This T cell receptor (beta chain) stems from a study of response to subunit inactivated influenza vaccine. General observations from the study: Only a handful of new T cells, the authors suggested, are recruited with each seasonal influenza vaccination.

This CDR3 region has 15 residues. J gave up 1 base and V 3 bases, and 4 bases lay outside the gene matches. Looked up from germline, CDR1 is KGHSH and CDR2 is LQKENI. For this clonotype: The antigen is not known.

Via MiXCR, TCRdb re-called the RT-PCR reads, giving one row per CDR3 protein. Here the sample spans around 750,000 distinct CDR3 sequences, 20% to 25% being singletons. The sample consisted of PBMCs from blood, taken roughly 5 days after vaccination. The sequence was obtained from a man between 50 and 59 years old who received an inactivated influenza vaccine. This chain links TRBV18 with TRBJ2-5; 8 nucleotides align to TRBD1. For the CDR3, the DNA is TGTGCCAGCTCACCCCTACAGGGGGTCCAAGAGACCCAGTACTTC. Translated: CASSPLQGVQETQYF.